The 5 T cell receptor beta chains given below trace back to one sample, sequenced in a study of graft-versus-host responses after intestinal transplantation (TCRdb year 2021). Receptors were amplified or captured by the immunoSEQ multiplex PCR assay. TCRdb limited this immuneACCESS table to in-frame rearrangements with V and J called. A share of clones is missing; checked studies link under half to unresolved V genes, and the rest is unexplained. This sample is represented by around 110,000 clones; around 92% of them were singletons. The top ten hold around 1% of the sample. This specimen's time point label, interpreted: cells obtained before transplantation from donor or recipient. No cognate antigen is known for these TCRs. The source was unstimulated CD8+ T cells sorted from spleen or lymph node cells, collected before transplant. The receptors stem from a human donor who was the organ donor for an intestinal transplant.

V usage is TRBV28 and J usage is TRBJ2-1; tentative D call: TRBD1 (6 bases). Trimming shortened V by 6 bases and J by 9 bases, and 12 bases separated the two germline ends. This CDR3 comprises 12 residues. Germline V CDR1 and CDR2: MDHEN, SYDVKM. The CDR3 is CASSRTVGEQFF. The CDR3, as DNA: TGTGCCAGCAGCCGGACAGTTGGTGAGCAGTTCTTC.

The chain uses TRBV9 and TRBJ2-1; D remains ambiguous. Trimming pared 7 bases from V and 5 bases from J, leaving 16 bases between. Germline lookup yields CDR1 SGDLS and CDR2 YYNGEE. The CDR3 totals 14 residues. Here the CDR3 DNA reads TGTGCCAGCGCCTACCGCGCTGAGGACAATGAGCAGTTCTTC. It codes for CASAYRAEDNEQFF.

The chain links TRBV21-1 to TRBJ2-1; the table assigns TRBD2, which was not confirmed against the DNA. TRBV21-1 represents a pseudogene. There are 17 residues in the CDR3. CDR3 in DNA: TGTGCCAGCAGCAAAGCGCCTAGCGGGAGGCCGTACAATGAGCAGTTCTTC. This gives the protein CASSKAPSGRPYNEQFF.

The V gene is TRBV5-8, the J gene TRBJ2-5; no clear D. CDR1 and CDR2 (germline): SGHTS, YDEGEE. The V gene lost 8 bases and the J gene lost 4 bases, with 18 bases spanning the gap. The CDR3 covers 14 residues. The CDR3 protein is CARGRQVTTETQYF. Here the CDR3 DNA reads TGTGCCAGGGGCCGGCAGGTCACGACAGAGACCCAGTACTTC.

The chain recombines TRBV2 with TRBJ2-2; D might be TRBD1 (6 bases). V lost 1 base to trimming and J lost 1 base, with 7 bases between them. The CDR3 runs to 15 residues. Per the germline V gene, CDR1 is SNHLY and CDR2 is FYNNEI. The CDR3 spells CASSEVGGNTGELFF. In nucleotides, the CDR3 is TGTGCCAGCAGTGAAGTAGGGGGGAACACCGGGGAGCTGTTTTTT.